This T cell receptor (beta chain) was identified in a study of cytomegalovirus exposure and HLA in healthy donors. Notes on the study in general: The finding came from a later analysis; first-cohort TCR clusters tended to co-occur in the 120 or so validation repertoires.

Trimming cost V 4 bases and J 9 bases; bases outside gene matches: 0. This CDR3 is 11 amino acids long. The V gene's germline CDR1 is SGHVS and CDR2 FQNEAQ. Assay: immunoSEQ multiplex PCR; the TCRdb copy retains only in-frame clones and omits some. The sample records about 56,000 clones, more than 90% being singletons. A remark on this clone: Its specificity is unknown.

The specimen sequenced was PBMCs. The chain carries TRBV7-8 and TRBJ2-1; TRBD2 agrees at 7 bases. The TCR was taken from a man in his late teens or twenties in good health and CMV-seronegative. The CDR3 is CASSSGGEQFF. CDR3 DNA sequence: TGTGCCAGCAGCTCGGGGGGTGAGCAGTTCTTC.